These 28 T cell receptor beta chains were all obtained from the same sample, sequenced in a study of blood T cell repertoires in COVID-19. Produced via immunoSEQ multiplex PCR; TCRdb's table is partial and in-frame only. Of approximately 380,000 clones in the sample, more than 70% are singletons; the top ten hold less than 1.5%. The source material was PBMCs or T cells enriched from blood (not recorded which). These receptors came from a woman younger than 35 who had recovered from COVID-19.

A remark on this clone: This CDR3 is also generated by other DNA sequences in the sample. The chain recombines TRBV7-2 with TRBJ1-2; possible D gene TRBD1, 5 bases. The CDR3 has 13 amino acids. Germline V gene sequence: CDR1 SGHTA, CDR2 FQGNSA. V lost 3 bases to trimming and J lost 2 bases, with 7 bases between them. This CDR3 reads CASSLGGNYGYTF. Written as DNA, the CDR3 is TGTGCCAGCAGCTTGGGGGGGAACTATGGCTACACCTTC.

The V call is TRBV20-1, the J call TRBJ1-3; D gene uncertain. Germline V gene data show CDR1 as DFQATT and CDR2 as SNEGSKA (reference sequence). This CDR3 contains 15 residues. Trimming pared 3 bases from V and 0 bases from J, leaving 12 bases between. The CDR3 loop is CSASNQFLSGNTIYF. The DNA of the CDR3 is TGCAGTGCTAGTAACCAGTTCCTCTCTGGAAACACCATATATTTT.

This clone showed up just once. The chain joins TRBV6-5 to TRBJ1-2; 8 bases match TRBD1. V lost 0 bases and J lost 3; bases outside the gene matches: 6. Per germline, CDR1 MNHEY and CDR2 SVGAGI. CDR3 length: 16 residues. CDR3 sequence: CASSYSRGRNDYGYTF. CDR3 nucleotides: TGTGCCAGCAGTTACTCCAGGGGGCGCAACGACTATGGCTACACCTTC.

This chain connects TRBV30 to TRBJ2-1; 9 bases are a match to TRBD2. The CDR3 covers 16 residues. V shed 0 bases and J 2 bases; nucleotides not matched to a gene: 5. CDR1 and CDR2 from the germline V gene are GTSNPN and SVGIG (reference sequence). The CDR3 region has the DNA TGTGCCTGGAGTGTACGGCTAGCGGGGACCTACAATGAGCAGTTCTTC. Amino acid sequence: CAWSVRLAGTYNEQFF.

This chain joins TRBV28 and TRBJ2-2, with no clear D. The CDR3 runs to 12 residues. Trimming stripped 5 bases from V and 1 base from J, with 2 bases between. The germline gives CDR1 MDHEN, CDR2 SYDVKM. The CDR3 DNA follows: TGTGCCAGCAGTCAGAACACCGGGGAGCTGTTTTTT. Protein: CASSQNTGELFF.

The chain recombines TRBV5-1 with TRBJ2-7; the match to TRBD1 covers 9 bases. The V segment lost 5 bases and the J segment 3 bases; nucleotides outside the gene matches: 9. The CDR3 totals 15 residues. CDR1 is SGHRS, CDR2 YFSETQ, per germline. DNA of the CDR3: TGCGCCAGCAGTAAACAGGGGGCGGGGAACTACGAGCAGTACTTC. The encoded protein is CASSKQGAGNYEQYF.

The CDR3 region is CASTLRAGGNYGYTF. The CDR3 bases are TGTGCCAGCACCCTTAGGGCAGGGGGAAACTATGGCTACACCTTC. The rearrangement uses TRBV6-5 and TRBJ1-2; 7 nucleotides agree with TRBD1. This CDR3 contains 15 residues. Germline V gene sequence: CDR1 MNHEY, CDR2 SVGAGI. The ends lost 7 bases at V and 2 bases at J; junction bases unmatched: 10.

The rearrangement joins TRBV18 to TRBJ1-1; D gene ambiguous. Germline-derived CDR1 and CDR2 are KGHSH and LQKENI. CDR3 length: 12 amino acids. Trimming pared 5 bases from V and 0 bases from J, leaving 4 bases between. CDR3 in amino acids: CASSDLNTEAFF. CDR3 DNA sequence: TGTGCCAGCTCAGACTTGAACACTGAAGCTTTCTTT.

Comments on this clone: Its ends do not fully match the called genes, so a read error is possible. This chain uses TRBV19 with TRBJ1-3; 8 bases align to TRBD1. Germline loops: CDR1 LNHDA, CDR2 SQIVND (reference sequence). The CDR3 extends over 16 amino acids. Here the CDR3 reads CASSLDDRGSGNTIYF. CDR3 nucleotides: TGTGCCAGTAGTCTAGACGACAGGGGCTCTGGAAACACCATATATTTT.

This chain links TRBV5-6 with TRBJ1-6; TRBD1 matches at 12 bases. The CDR3 sequence is 15 residues long. CDR1 and CDR2 from the germline V gene are SGHDT and YYEEEE. J was trimmed by 9 bases and V by 4 bases; bases with no gene match: 5. The CDR3 region is CASSPRDRGLSPLHF. The CDR3 bases are TGTGCCAGCAGCCCTCGGGACAGGGGGCTTTCACCCCTCCACTTT.

V usage is TRBV12-3 or TRBV12-4 and J usage is TRBJ1-2; D is possibly TRBD1 (5 bases). V was clipped by 4 bases and J by 14 bases, with 14 bases between them. The CDR3 length is 11 residues. The CDR3 region has the DNA TGTGCCAGCAGTTACCCTGGGGCAGAAACCTTC. Protein: CASSYPGAETF.

In DNA, the CDR3 is TGCGCCAGCAGCCATCTTCCAGGGGGTGATGAAAAACTGTTTTTT. Translating it yields CASSHLPGGDEKLFF. The chain uses TRBV4-1 and TRBJ1-4; 7 bases fit TRBD1. This CDR3 has 15 amino acids. In germline, CDR1 is MGHRA, CDR2 YSYEKL. V trimming: 3 bases; J trimming: 6 bases; junction bases outside the gene matches: 7.

This chain uses TRBV21-1 with TRBJ1-6; TRBD1 was called by the table and not checked on the DNA. TRBV21-1 is given as a pseudogene. This CDR3 region has 16 residues. CDR3 residues: CASSKAEGAKNSPLHF. CDR3 sequence (DNA): TGTGCCAGCAGCAAAGCGGAGGGGGCTAAAAATTCACCCCTCCACTTT.

The chain recombines TRBV30 with TRBJ1-5, with D possibly TRBD1 on 5 matching bases. This CDR3 has 14 amino acids. The V and J ends lost 1 base and 0 bases respectively, with 7 bases between them. Germline V gene lookup returns CDR1 GTSNPN and CDR2 SVGIG (reference sequence). CDR3: CAWSATDSNQPQHF. The CDR3 DNA follows: TGTGCCTGGAGTGCGACAGATAGCAATCAGCCCCAGCATTTT.

The chain combines TRBV28 with TRBJ2-2; possibly TRBD1 for D (6 bases). The CDR3 consists of 17 residues. Trimming removed 3 bases at V and 1 base at J, with 15 bases between. Germline assignment: CDR1 MDHEN and CDR2 SYDVKM. The DNA of the CDR3 is TGTGCCAGCAGTTTCCCCTCGGGACATAAGAACACCGGGGAGCTGTTTTTT. This encodes CASSFPSGHKNTGELFF.

The rearrangement joins TRBV15 to TRBJ1-5; TRBD1 matches 8 bases. V shed 3 bases, J shed 2 bases, and the junction held 6 bases outside the gene matches. The V gene's germline CDR1 is LNHNV and CDR2 YYDKDF (reference sequence). The CDR3 consists of 16 residues. The CDR3 region has the DNA TGTGCCACCAGCAGTGGGACAGGTGGCGGCAATCAGCCCCAGCATTTT. This translates into CATSSGTGGGNQPQHF.

The gene calls are TRBV27 and TRBJ2-1, with D perhaps matching TRBD2 (5 bases). Germline loops: CDR1 MNHEY, CDR2 SMNVEV (reference sequence). CDR3 length equals 13 residues. Trimming took off 5 bases at V and 8 bases at J, with 13 bases between the two ends. CDR3 DNA sequence: TGTGCCAGCAGTCCCGAAGAGGGTGATGAGCAGTTCTTC. Protein sequence: CASSPEEGDEQFF.

This sequence joins TRBV19 and TRBJ2-3, with TRBD1 matching over 8 bases. Trimming removed 3 bases from V and 1 base from J; junction bases left unmatched: 6. The length of the CDR3 is 16 residues. Germline assignment: CDR1 LNHDA and CDR2 SQIVND (reference sequence). The CDR3 is CASSIRGRWGTDTQYF. In DNA, the CDR3 is TGTGCCAGTAGTATCAGGGGGCGTTGGGGCACAGATACGCAGTATTTT.

CDR3 amino acids: CARFGLVSGANVLTF. CDR3 DNA sequence: TGCGCCAGATTCGGACTTGTCTCTGGGGCCAACGTCCTGACTTTC. The V and J genes are TRBV10-1 and TRBJ2-6; D perhaps matches TRBD2 (5 bases). CDR3 length: 15 residues. The germline V gene encodes CDR1 WNHNN and CDR2 SYGVQD (reference sequence). V was shortened by 9 bases and J by 0 bases, with 12 bases between the two germline ends.

The V and J genes are TRBV27 and TRBJ2-1; 12 bases agree with TRBD2. The CDR3 spans 18 residues. Germline V lookup: CDR1 MNHEY, CDR2 SMNVEV (reference sequence). The junction had 4 bases not matched to a gene; V was cut back by 1 base and J by 0 bases. The CDR3 spells CASSLFGLAGSSYNEQFF. The CDR3 nucleotides read TGTGCCAGCAGTTTATTTGGACTAGCGGGGAGCTCCTACAATGAGCAGTTCTTC.

The rearrangement uses TRBV7-6 and TRBJ1-3; the D is unclear. The length of the CDR3 is 16 residues. Trimming cost V 1 base and J 0 bases, with 10 bases left between them. Germline-derived CDR1 and CDR2 are SGHVS and FNYEAQ. This CDR3 reads CASSLERESSGNTIYF. The CDR3 DNA follows: TGTGCCAGCAGCTTAGAGAGAGAAAGCTCTGGAAACACCATATATTTT.

This clone was seen just once. The gene calls are TRBV5-6 and TRBJ1-1, with 8 bases that match TRBD1. Germline V gene data show CDR1 as SGHDT and CDR2 as YYEEEE. The CDR3 extends over 15 amino acids. The V segment lost 3 bases and the J segment 3 bases; nucleotides outside the gene matches: 7. In nucleotides, the CDR3 is TGTGCCAGCAGCTACGGACACAGGGGGTACACTGAAGCTTTCTTT. Translated, it gives CASSYGHRGYTEAFF.

This chain uses TRBV5-6 with TRBJ2-7; 10 bases align to TRBD2. J gave up 0 bases and V 0 bases, and 12 bases lay outside the gene matches. The CDR3 has 19 residues. The V gene's germline CDR1 is SGHDT and CDR2 YYEEEE. The CDR3 bases are TGTGCCAGCAGCTTGGATTACGCACTAGCGGGGCCTAGCTCCTACGAGCAGTACTTC. This gives the protein CASSLDYALAGPSSYEQYF. The whole variable domain, remainder taken from reference TRBV5-6 and TRBJ2-7, is DAGVTQSPTHLIKTRGQQVTLRCSPKSGHDTVSWYQQALGQGPQFIFQYYEEEERQRGNFPDRFSGHQFPNYSSELNVNALLLGDSALYLCASSLDYALAGPSSYEQYFGPGTRLTVT.

This chain uses TRBV18 with TRBJ1-5; perhaps TRBD1 as D (6 bases). Germline CDR1 is KGHSH and CDR2 is LQKENI. The CDR3 length is 12 residues. V was shortened by 0 bases and J by 9 bases, with 6 bases between the two germline ends. The chain's CDR3 is CASSPPTGPQHF. The CDR3 DNA is TGTGCCAGCTCACCACCGACAGGGCCCCAGCATTTT.

V is TRBV6-5 and J is TRBJ1-4; no definite D call. The V gene's germline CDR1 is MNHEY and CDR2 SVGAGI. CDR3 length equals 14 residues. V lost 4 bases and J 7 bases, leaving 13 bases between the germline ends. In nucleotides, the CDR3 is TGTGCCAGCAGTTCCTCTAAGTACTCTGAAAAACTGTTTTTT. Translated: CASSSSKYSEKLFF.

The gene calls are TRBV19 and TRBJ1-2; TRBD1 agrees at 8 bases. This CDR3 has 14 amino acids. Trimming took 1 base from V and 8 from J; bases not matched to a gene: 6. Germline V gene lookup returns CDR1 LNHDA and CDR2 SQIVND (reference sequence). CDR3 sequence (DNA): TGTGCCAGTAGTATAGGGACGACAGGGGACGGCTACACCTTC. Translated: CASSIGTTGDGYTF.

The V and J genes are TRBV10-3 and TRBJ1-1; tentatively, D is TRBD1 (6 bases). The CDR3 runs to 15 residues. Trimming removed 4 bases from V and 4 bases from J, with 16 bases in between. Germline CDR1 and CDR2: ENHRY and SYGVKD. The CDR3 coding sequence is TGTGCCATCAGTGCTGGGGGGGGCGAGGTCACTGAAGCTTTCTTT. This codes for CAISAGGGEVTEAFF.

As to this clone: Other nucleotide sequences in the sample specify the same CDR3. V gene TRBV30 combines with J gene TRBJ2-5; TRBD1 agrees at 8 bases. The CDR3 runs to 12 residues. Per the germline V gene, CDR1 is GTSNPN and CDR2 is SVGIG (reference sequence). The V and J ends lost 5 bases and 1 base, in that order; junction bases with no gene match: 0. CDR3 region: CAWGQGQETQYF. The CDR3 coding sequence is TGTGCCTGGGGACAGGGCCAAGAGACCCAGTACTTC. Filled out from reference TRBV30 and TRBJ2-5, the complete variable domain reads SQTIHQWPATLVQPVGSPLSLECTVEGTSNPNLYWYRQAAGRGLQLLFYSVGIGQISSEVPQNLSASRPQDRQFILSSKKLLLSDSGFYLCAWGQGQETQYFGPGTRLLVL.